A selection of T cell receptor beta chains follows, all from one sample in a study of tumor and adjacent non-tumor tissue in lung cancer. One entry per CDR3 protein, called by TCRdb with MiXCR from the multiplex PCR reads. The sample consists of about 93,000 distinct CDR3 sequences, 65% to 75% of them appearing once. The sample comprised lung tumor tissue. These receptors were taken from a man between 60 and 75 years old with non-small cell lung cancer. Each CDR3 is given with its conserved first and last residue. A D gene is named only where the DNA matches it firmly. Not every row has a clone size; where given, it reads once, few, many or a size class.

TRBV28	TRBJ2-3	many	-	TGTGCCAGCAGTAGTGCTACGCAGTATTTT	CASSSATQYF
TRBV13	TRBJ2-7	-	TRBD1	TGTGCCAGCAGATCACAAACCGGACAGGACTACGAGCAGTACTTC	CASRSQTGQDYEQYF
TRBV11-2	TRBJ2-1	once	-	TGTGCCAGCAGCTTACGGCCGAACATCCACAATGATCAGTTCTTC	CASSLRPNIHNDQFF
TRBV11-2	TRBJ2-1	-	-	TGTTCCAGCATCCCGCACCGGGGGATGAGGGATGAGCAGCTCTTC	CSSIPHRGMRDEQLF
TRBV20-1	TRBJ2-1	-	TRBD2	TGCAGTACTAGAGGGTTTGAGTTAGTAGCGGGAGTTGGCAATGGGCAGTTCTTC	CSTRGFELVAGVGNGQFF
TRBV6-5	TRBJ2-7	-	-	TGTACCAGCAGTTACGGTCTAGACCACGAGCAGTACTTC	CTSSYGLDHEQYF
TRBV4-2	TRBJ2-7	-	TRBD1	TGTGCCAGCAGCCAAGATCCCTTACAGGGGAACAAGCAGTACTTC	CASSQDPLQGNKQYF
TRBV5-6	TRBJ2-1	-	-	TGTGCCAGCAGCGTACTACAGGGAGGAGAGGAGCTCTTC	CASSVLQGGEELF
TRBV6-6	TRBJ2-1	-	-	TGTGCCAGCAGGCGCGAGGAAGACAATGGGCAGTTCTTC	CASRREEDNGQFF
TRBV11-1	TRBJ2-2	many	TRBD1	TGTGCCAGCAGGCGGACAGGGGCGGACCCGAACACCGGGGAGCTGTTTTTT	CASRRTGADPNTGELFF
TRBV20-1	TRBJ2-1	-	-	TGCTGTGCCCCAGGGGTCCCCTACAATGAGCAGTTCTTC	CCAPGVPYNEQFF
TRBV2	TRBJ1-2	few	TRBD1	TGTGCCAGCAGGGAGGACAGGGGCGGCGGCTACACCTTC	CASREDRGGGYTF
TRBV20-1	TRBJ2-1	many	-	TGCAGTGCTAGTGAGGGGTCCTACAATGAGCAGTTCTTC	CSASEGSYNEQFF
TRBV6-2/TRBV6-3	TRBJ2-1	-	-	TGTGCCAGCAGAACTGGGGGGCCATACTACAATGAGCAGTTTTTC	CASRTGGPYYNEQFF
TRBV12-3/TRBV12-4	TRBJ1-5	many	TRBD1	TGTGCCAGCAGTCCCCGGGACAGGGTAAATCAGCCCCAGCATTTT	CASSPRDRVNQPQHF
TRBV5-1	TRBJ1-3	once	-	TGCGTCAGCAGCTTGGAGGTACAGGGATTCTCTGGAAACACCATATATTTT	CVSSLEVQGFSGNTIYF
TRBV6-1	TRBJ2-3	-	-	TGTGCGTGTACCAGAGTACCGGACAGCACAGATACGCAGTATTTT	CACTRVPDSTDTQYF